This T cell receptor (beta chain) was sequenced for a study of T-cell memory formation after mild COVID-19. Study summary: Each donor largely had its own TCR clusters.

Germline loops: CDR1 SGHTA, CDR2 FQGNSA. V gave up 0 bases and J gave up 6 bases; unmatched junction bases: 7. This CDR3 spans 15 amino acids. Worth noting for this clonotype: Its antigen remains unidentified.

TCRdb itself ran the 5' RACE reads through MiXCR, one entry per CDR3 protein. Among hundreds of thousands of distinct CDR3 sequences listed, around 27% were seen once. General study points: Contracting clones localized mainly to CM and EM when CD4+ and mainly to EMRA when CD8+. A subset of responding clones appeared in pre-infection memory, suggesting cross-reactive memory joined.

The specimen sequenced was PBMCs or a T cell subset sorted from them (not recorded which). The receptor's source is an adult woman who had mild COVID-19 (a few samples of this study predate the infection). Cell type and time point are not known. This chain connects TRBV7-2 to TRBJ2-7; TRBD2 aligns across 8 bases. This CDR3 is CASSLAFGTRSEQYF. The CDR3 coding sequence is TGTGCCAGCAGCTTAGCGTTTGGGACTAGGTCCGAGCAGTACTTC.